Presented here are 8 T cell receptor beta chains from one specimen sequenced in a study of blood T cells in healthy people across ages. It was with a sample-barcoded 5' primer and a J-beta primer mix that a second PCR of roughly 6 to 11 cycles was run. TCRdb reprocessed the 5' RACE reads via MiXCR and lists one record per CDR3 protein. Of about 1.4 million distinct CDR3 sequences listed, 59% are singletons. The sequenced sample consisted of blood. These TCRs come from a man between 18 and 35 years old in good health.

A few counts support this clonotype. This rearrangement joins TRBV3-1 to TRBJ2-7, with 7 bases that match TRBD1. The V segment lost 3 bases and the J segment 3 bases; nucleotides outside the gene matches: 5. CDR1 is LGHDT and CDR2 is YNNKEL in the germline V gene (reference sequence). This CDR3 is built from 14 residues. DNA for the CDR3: TGTGCCAGCAGCCATACCGGGACAGACTACGAGCAGTACTTC. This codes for CASSHTGTDYEQYF.

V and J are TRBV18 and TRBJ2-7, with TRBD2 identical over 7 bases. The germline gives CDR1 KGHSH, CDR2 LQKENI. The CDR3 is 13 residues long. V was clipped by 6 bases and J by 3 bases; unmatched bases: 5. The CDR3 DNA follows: TGTGCCAGCTCGGGCGGGAGTATCTACGAGCAGTACTTC. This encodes CASSGGSIYEQYF.

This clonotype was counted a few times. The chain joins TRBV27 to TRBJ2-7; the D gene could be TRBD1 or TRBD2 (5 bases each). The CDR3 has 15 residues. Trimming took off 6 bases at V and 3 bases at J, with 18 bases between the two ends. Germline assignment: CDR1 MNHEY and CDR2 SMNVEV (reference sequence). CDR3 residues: CASSRGWLSNYEQYF. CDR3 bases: TGTGCCAGCAGCCGGGGCTGGCTTTCCAACTACGAGCAGTACTTC.

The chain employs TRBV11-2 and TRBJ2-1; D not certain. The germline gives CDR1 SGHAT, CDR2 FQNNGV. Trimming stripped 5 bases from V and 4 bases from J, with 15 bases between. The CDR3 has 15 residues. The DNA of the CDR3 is TGTGCCAGCAGCCGTCTGTCTAGGTCTTACAATGAGCAGTTCTTC. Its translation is CASSRLSRSYNEQFF.

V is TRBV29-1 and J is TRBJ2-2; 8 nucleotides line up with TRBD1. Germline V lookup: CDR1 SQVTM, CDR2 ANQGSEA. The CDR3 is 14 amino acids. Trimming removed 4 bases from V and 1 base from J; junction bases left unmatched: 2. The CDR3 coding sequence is TGCAGCGTTGTGGGACAGGTGAACACCGGGGAGCTGTTTTTT. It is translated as CSVVGQVNTGELFF.

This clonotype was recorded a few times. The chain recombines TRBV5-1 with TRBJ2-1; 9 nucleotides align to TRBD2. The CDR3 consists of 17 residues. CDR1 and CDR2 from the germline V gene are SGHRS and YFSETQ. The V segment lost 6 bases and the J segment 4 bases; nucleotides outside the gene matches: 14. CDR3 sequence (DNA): TGCGCCAGCAACGAGAGCCCGGGACTAGCAATGTACAATGAGCAGTTCTTC. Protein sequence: CASNESPGLAMYNEQFF.

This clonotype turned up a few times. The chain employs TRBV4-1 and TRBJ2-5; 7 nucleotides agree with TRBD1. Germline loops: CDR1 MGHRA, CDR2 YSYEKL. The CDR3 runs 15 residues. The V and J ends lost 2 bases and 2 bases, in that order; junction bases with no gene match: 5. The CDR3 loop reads CASSQTQGLQETQYF. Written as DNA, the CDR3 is TGCGCCAGCAGCCAAACACAGGGGTTACAAGAGACCCAGTACTTC.

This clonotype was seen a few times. The CDR3 DNA follows: TGCGCCAGCAGCCAAGCTTCAGGGACTTATCAGCCCCAGCATTTT. Translated, it gives CASSQASGTYQPQHF. V and J are TRBV4-1 and TRBJ1-5; D possibly corresponds to TRBD1 (5 bases). The CDR3 spans 15 residues. Germline CDR1 is MGHRA and CDR2 is YSYEKL. V shed 1 base and J shed 5 bases, with 12 bases lying between them.